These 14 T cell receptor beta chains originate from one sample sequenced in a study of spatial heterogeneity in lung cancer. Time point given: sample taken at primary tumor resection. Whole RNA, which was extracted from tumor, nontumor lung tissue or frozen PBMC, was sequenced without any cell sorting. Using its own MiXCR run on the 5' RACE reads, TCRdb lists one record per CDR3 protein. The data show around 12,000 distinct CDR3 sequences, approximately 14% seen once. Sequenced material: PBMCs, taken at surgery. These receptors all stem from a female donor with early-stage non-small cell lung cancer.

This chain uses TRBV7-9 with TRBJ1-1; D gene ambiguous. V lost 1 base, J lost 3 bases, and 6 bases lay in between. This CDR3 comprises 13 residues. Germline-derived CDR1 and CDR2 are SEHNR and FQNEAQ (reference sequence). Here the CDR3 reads CASSLEMDTEAFF. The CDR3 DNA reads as TGTGCCAGCAGCTTAGAGATGGACACTGAAGCTTTCTTT.

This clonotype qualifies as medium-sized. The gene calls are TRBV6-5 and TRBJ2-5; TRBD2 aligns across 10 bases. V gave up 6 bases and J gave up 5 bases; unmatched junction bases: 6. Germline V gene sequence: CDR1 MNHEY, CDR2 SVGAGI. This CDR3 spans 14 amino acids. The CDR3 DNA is TGTGCCAGCAGAATAGGACTAGCGGTTGAGACCCAGTACTTC. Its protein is CASRIGLAVETQYF.

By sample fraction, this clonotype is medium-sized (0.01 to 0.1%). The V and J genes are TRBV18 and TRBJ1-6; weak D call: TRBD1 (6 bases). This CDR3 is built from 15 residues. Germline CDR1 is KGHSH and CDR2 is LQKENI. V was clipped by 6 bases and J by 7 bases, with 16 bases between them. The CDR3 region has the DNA TGTGCCAGCTCGCCTTTCCAGGGGCTCAATTCACCCCTCCACTTT. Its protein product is CASSPFQGLNSPLHF.

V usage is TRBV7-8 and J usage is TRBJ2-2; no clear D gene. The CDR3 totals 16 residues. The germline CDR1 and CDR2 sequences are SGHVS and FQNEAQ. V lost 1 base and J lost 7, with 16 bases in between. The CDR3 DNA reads TGTGCCAGCAGCTTAGAACAGACTCTCATGCACGGGGAGCTGTTTTTT. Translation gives CASSLEQTLMHGELFF.

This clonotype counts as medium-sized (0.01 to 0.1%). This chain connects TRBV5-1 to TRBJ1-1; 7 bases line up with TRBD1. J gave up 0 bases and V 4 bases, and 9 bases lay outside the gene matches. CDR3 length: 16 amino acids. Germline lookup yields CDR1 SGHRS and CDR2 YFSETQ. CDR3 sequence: CASSHQPQGMNTEAFF. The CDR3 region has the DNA TGCGCCAGCAGCCACCAGCCACAGGGGATGAACACTGAAGCTTTCTTT.

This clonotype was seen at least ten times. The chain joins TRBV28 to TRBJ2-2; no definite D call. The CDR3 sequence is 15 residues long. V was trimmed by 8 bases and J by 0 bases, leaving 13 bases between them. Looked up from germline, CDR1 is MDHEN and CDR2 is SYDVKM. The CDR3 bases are TGTGCCAGCTTAAGGCTACTGGCGAACACCGGGGAGCTGTTTTTT. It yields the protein CASLRLLANTGELFF.

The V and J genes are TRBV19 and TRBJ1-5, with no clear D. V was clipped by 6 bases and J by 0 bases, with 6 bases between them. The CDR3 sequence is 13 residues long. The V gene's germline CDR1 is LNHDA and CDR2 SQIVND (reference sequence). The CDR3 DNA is TGTGCCAGTAGGGAAAATAGCAATCAGCCCCAGCATTTT. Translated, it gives CASRENSNQPQHF.

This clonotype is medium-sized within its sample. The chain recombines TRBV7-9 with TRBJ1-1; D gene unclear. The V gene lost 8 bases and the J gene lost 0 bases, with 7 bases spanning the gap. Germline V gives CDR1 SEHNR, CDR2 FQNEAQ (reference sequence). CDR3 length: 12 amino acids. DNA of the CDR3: TGTGCCAGCCTTGGAATGAACACTGAAGCTTTCTTT. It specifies CASLGMNTEAFF.

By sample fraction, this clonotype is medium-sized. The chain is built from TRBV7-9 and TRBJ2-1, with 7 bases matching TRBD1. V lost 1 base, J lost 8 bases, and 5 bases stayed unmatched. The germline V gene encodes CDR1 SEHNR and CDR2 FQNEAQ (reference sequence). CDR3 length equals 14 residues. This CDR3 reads CASSLVDRVDEQFF. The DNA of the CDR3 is TGTGCCAGCAGCTTAGTCGACAGGGTCGATGAGCAGTTCTTC.

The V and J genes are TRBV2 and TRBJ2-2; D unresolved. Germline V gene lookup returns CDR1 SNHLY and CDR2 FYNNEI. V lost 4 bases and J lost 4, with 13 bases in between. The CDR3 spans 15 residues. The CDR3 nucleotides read TGTGCCAGCAGTGTTCCGCGCGGTGGCACCGGGGAGCTGTTTTTT. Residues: CASSVPRGGTGELFF.

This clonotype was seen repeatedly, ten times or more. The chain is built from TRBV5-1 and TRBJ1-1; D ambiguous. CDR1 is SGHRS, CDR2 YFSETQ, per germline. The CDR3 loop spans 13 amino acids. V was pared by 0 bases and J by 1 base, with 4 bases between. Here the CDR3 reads CASSLEGNTEAFF. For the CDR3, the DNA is TGCGCCAGCAGCTTGGAGGGGAACACTGAAGCTTTCTTT.

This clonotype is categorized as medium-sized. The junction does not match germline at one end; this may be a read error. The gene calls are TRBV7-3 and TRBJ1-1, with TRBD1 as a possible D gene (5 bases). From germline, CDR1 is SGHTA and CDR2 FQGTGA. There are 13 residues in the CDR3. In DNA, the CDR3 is TGTGCCAGCAGCCTCGGGACGCTACAAGAAGTTTTCTTT. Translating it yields CASSLGTLQEVFF.

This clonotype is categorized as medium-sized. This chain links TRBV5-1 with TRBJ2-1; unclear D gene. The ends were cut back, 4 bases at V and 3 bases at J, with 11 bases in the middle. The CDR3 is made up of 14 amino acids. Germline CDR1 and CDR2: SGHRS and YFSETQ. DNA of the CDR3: TGCGCCAGCAGCCTTCAAGGCATCTACAATGAGCAGTTCTTC. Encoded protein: CASSLQGIYNEQFF.

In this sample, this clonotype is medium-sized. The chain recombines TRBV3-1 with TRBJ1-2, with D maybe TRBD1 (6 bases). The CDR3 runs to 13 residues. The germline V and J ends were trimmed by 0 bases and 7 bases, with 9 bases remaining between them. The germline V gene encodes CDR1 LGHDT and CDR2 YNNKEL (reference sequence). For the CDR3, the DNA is TGTGCCAGCAGCCAAGAGGGGGCACGTGGCTACACCTTC. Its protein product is CASSQEGARGYTF. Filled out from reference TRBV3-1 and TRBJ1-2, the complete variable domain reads DTAVSQTPKYLVTQMGNDKSIKCEQNLGHDTMYWYKQDSKKFLKIMFSYNNKELIINETVPNRFSPKSPDKAHLNLHINSLELGDSAVYFCASSQEGARGYTFGSGTRLTVV.